The 11 T cell receptor beta chains in this list originate from one sample, sequenced in a study of blood T cells in healthy people across ages. A second roughly 6 to 11 cycle PCR used barcoded and J-beta primers. TCRdb re-called the 5' RACE reads through MiXCR, storing one row per CDR3 protein. Of around 1.5 million distinct CDR3 sequences listed, roughly 30% were seen once; the top ten hold around 10%. What was sequenced was blood. The receptors were sampled from a woman aged 25 to 39 in good health.

The gene calls are TRBV2 and TRBJ2-2, with 9 bases identical to TRBD1. V shed 5 bases, J shed 4 bases, and the junction held 5 bases outside the gene matches. Germline loops: CDR1 SNHLY, CDR2 FYNNEI. CDR3 size: 15 residues. The CDR3 sequence is CASSRDRELTGELFF. The CDR3 DNA follows: TGTGCCAGCAGTAGGGACAGGGAACTCACCGGGGAGCTGTTTTTT.

The chain has TRBV28 and TRBJ2-7; TRBD1 matches at 8 bases. Trimming at V came to 7 bases and at J to 3 bases, leaving 20 bases not matched to a gene. Germline assignment: CDR1 MDHEN and CDR2 SYDVKM. This CDR3 comprises 18 residues. Here the CDR3 DNA reads TGTGCCAGCAAGACTGCGTCCGGGACAGGCCGAACATACTACGAGCAGTACTTC. It translates to CASKTASGTGRTYYEQYF.

In this sample, this clonotype turned up a few times. This chain uses TRBV7-6 with TRBJ2-1; TRBD2 aligns across 14 bases. With 1 base clipped from V and 10 bases from J, the junction kept 12 bases outside the gene matches. CDR1 is SGHVS, CDR2 FNYEAQ, per germline. CDR3 length: 18 amino acids. In DNA, the CDR3 is TGTGCCAGCAGCTTAGAAAGAGCCGGGACTAGCGGGAGTAACGAGCAGTTCTTC. Residues: CASSLERAGTSGSNEQFF.

The chain joins TRBV4-2 to TRBJ1-2; D call uncertain. V lost 0 bases and J 4 bases, leaving 12 bases between the germline ends. This CDR3 contains 15 residues. Per the germline V gene, CDR1 is LGHNA and CDR2 is YNFKEQ. DNA of the CDR3: TGTGCCAGCAGCCAAGATCCCTTGGCGGGCTATGGCTACACCTTC. Amino acid sequence: CASSQDPLAGYGYTF.

This clonotype was seen more than once but under ten times. The chain recombines TRBV10-3 with TRBJ2-1, with 10 positions matching TRBD2. The germline gives CDR1 ENHRY, CDR2 SYGVKD. This CDR3 region has 15 residues. Trimming removed 6 bases from V and 6 bases from J; junction bases left unmatched: 8. The CDR3 DNA sequence: TGTGCCATCAGCCCAGCGGGGGGGCCGGGCAATGAGCAGTTCTTC. This encodes CAISPAGGPGNEQFF.

The rearrangement links TRBV11-3 to TRBJ2-3; tentatively, D is TRBD2 (6 bases). The V gene lost 0 bases and the J gene lost 6 bases, with 16 bases spanning the gap. The CDR3 totals 16 residues. Germline V CDR1 and CDR2: SGHNT, YENEEA. CDR3 in amino acids: CASSLDFSVEGDTQYF. The CDR3 DNA reads as TGTGCCAGCAGCTTAGATTTCAGCGTGGAGGGGGATACGCAGTATTTT.

This chain links TRBV11-2 with TRBJ2-5; TRBD2 matches at 12 bases. Per germline, CDR1 SGHAT and CDR2 FQNNGV. This CDR3 spans 16 amino acids. V dropped 5 bases and J dropped 4; count of bases not matched to a gene: 8. CDR3 DNA sequence: TGTGCCAGCAGCCACCGACTAGCGGGGGCTCGAGAGACCCAGTACTTC. Amino acid sequence: CASSHRLAGARETQYF. Using reference TRBV11-2 and TRBJ2-5 for the parts outside the CDR3, the full variable domain is EAGVAQSPRYKIIEKRQSVAFWCNPISGHATLYWYQQILGQGPKLLIQFQNNGVVDDSQLPKDRFSAERLKGVDSTLKIQPAKLEDSAVYLCASSHRLAGARETQYFGPGTRLLVL.

This clonotype was detected only a few times. V usage is TRBV4-1 and J usage is TRBJ1-4; D call uncertain. V lost 0 bases and J lost 2, with 7 bases in between. The CDR3 is 15 amino acids. In germline, CDR1 is MGHRA, CDR2 YSYEKL. CDR3 residues: CASSQDSGTNEKLFF. As DNA, the CDR3 is TGCGCCAGCAGCCAAGATAGCGGGACTAATGAAAAACTGTTTTTT.

This clonotype has just a few counts. The CDR3 region is CASSALAGAPNEQFF. The CDR3 nucleotides read TGTGCCAGCAGTGCACTAGCGGGGGCCCCCAATGAGCAGTTCTTC. The chain uses TRBV2 and TRBJ2-1, with TRBD2 identical over 11 bases. Trimming removed 4 bases from V and 6 bases from J; junction bases left unmatched: 5. Germline V gene lookup returns CDR1 SNHLY and CDR2 FYNNEI. This CDR3 spans 15 amino acids.

This clonotype was found a few times. V gene TRBV7-6 combines with J gene TRBJ1-2; D ambiguous. The CDR3 extends over 13 amino acids. Germline values: CDR1 SGHVS, CDR2 FNYEAQ. V lost 4 bases and J lost 8, with 14 bases in between. The CDR3 sequence is CASSSNPAGGYTF. The CDR3 DNA reads as TGTGCCAGCAGCTCCAACCCCGCTGGCGGCTACACCTTC. Based on the CDR3 plus reference TRBV7-6 and TRBJ1-2, the full variable domain is GAGVSQSPRYKVTKRGQDVALRCDPISGHVSLYWYRQALGQGPEFLTYFNYEAQQDKSGLPNDRFSAERPEGSISTLTIQRTEQRDSAMYRCASSSNPAGGYTFGSGTRLTVV.

There are a few counts of this clonotype. The rearrangement joins TRBV30 to TRBJ1-6; maybe TRBD1 (6 bases). The V end was cut by 3 bases, the J end by 7 bases, with 19 bases between. Looked up from germline, CDR1 is GTSNPN and CDR2 is SVGIG (reference sequence). CDR3 length: 16 amino acids. The CDR3 loop reads CAWRGGRRTANSPLHF. Here the CDR3 DNA reads TGTGCCTGGAGAGGGGGAAGGCGGACAGCCAATTCACCCCTCCACTTT.